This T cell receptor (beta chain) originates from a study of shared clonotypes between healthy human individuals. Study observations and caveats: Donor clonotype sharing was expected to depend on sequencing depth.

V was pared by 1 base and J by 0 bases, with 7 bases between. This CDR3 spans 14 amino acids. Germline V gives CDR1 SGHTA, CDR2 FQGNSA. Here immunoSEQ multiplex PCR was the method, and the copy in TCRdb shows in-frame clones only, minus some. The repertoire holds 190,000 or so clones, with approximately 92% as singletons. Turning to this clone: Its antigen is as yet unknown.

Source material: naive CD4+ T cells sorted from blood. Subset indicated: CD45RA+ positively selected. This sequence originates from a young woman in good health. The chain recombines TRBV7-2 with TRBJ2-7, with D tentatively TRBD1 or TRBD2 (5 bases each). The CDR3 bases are TGTGCCAGCAGCTTAGAGGGGAGCTCCTACGAGCAGTACTTC. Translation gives CASSLEGSSYEQYF.